This T cell receptor (beta chain) was sequenced during a study of shared clonotypes between healthy human individuals. Study-wide results and caveats: Sampling used blood alone; tissue repertoires probably differ.

Between the trimmed V and J ends, which lost 3 bases and 6 bases, there was a span of 6 bases. The CDR3 consists of 12 residues. Looked up from germline, CDR1 is KGHSH and CDR2 is LQKENI. TCRdb's table, derived via immunoSEQ multiplex PCR, lists solely in-frame clones and lacks some. Altogether over 950,000 clones are present, roughly 77% being singletons, with the ten largest covering 0.85% to 1%. A note on this clone: The antigen is unknown.

A CD45RA+ naive subset and a CD45RA-negative memory subset were split from CD4+ cells. The rearrangement uses TRBV18 and TRBJ1-5; D gene unclear. The sequencing input was memory CD4+ T cells from PBMCs. Noted subset: CD45RA-negative fraction. This clonotype was obtained from a man aged 18 to 30 in good health. Some clones in this sample may be carry-over from other donors' samples. CDR3 residues: CASSPGSQPQHF. For the CDR3, the DNA is TGTGCCAGCTCACCCGGAAGTCAGCCCCAGCATTTT.